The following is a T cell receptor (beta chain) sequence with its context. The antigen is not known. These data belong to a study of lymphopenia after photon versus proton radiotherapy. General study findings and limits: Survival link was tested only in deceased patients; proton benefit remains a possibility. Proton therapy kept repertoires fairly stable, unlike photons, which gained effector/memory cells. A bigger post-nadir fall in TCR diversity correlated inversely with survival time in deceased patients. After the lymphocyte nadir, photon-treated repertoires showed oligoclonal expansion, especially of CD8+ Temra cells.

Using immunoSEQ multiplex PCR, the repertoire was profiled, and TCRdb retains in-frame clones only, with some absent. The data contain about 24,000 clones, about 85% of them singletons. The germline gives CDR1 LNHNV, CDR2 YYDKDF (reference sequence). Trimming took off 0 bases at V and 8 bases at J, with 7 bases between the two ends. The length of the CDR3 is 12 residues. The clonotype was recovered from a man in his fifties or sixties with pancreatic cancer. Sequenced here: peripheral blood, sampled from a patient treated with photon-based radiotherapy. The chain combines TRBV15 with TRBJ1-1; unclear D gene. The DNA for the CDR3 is TGTGCCACCAGCAGAGATAGGTTAGAAGCTTTCTTT. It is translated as CATSRDRLEAFF.